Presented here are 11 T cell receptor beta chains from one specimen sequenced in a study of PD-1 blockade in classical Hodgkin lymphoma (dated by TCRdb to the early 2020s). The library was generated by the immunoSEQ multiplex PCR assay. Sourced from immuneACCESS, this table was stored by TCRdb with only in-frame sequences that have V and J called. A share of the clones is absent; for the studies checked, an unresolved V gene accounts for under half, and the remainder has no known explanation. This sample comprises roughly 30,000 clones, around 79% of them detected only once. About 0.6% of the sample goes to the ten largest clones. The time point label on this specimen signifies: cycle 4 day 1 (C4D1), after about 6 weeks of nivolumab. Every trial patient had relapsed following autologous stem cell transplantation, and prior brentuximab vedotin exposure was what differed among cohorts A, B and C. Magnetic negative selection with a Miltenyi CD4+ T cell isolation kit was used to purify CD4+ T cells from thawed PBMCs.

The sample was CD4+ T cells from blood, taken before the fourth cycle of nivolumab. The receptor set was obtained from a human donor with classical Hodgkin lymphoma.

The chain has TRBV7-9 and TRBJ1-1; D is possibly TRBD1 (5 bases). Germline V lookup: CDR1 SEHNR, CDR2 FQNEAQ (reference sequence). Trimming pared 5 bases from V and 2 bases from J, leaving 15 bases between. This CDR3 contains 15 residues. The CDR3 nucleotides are TGTGCCAGCAGCCAGCGCCCGGGACTAAACACTGAAGCTTTCTTT. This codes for CASSQRPGLNTEAFF.

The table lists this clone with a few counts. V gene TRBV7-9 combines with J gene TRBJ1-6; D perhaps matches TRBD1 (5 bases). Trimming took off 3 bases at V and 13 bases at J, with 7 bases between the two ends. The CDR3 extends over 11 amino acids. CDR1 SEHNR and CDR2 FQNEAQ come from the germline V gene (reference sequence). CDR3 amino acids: CASSLGGPLHF. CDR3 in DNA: TGTGCCAGCAGCTTGGGGGGGCCCCTCCACTTT.

CDR3 coding DNA: TGTGCCATCAGTCCCTCGACAGGGGGAGGGAATCAGCCCCAGCATTTT. Residues: CAISPSTGGGNQPQHF. The genes are TRBV10-3 and TRBJ1-5; 9 bases fit TRBD1. From germline, CDR1 is ENHRY and CDR2 SYGVKD. CDR3 size: 16 residues. Trimming took 5 bases from V and 4 from J; bases not matched to a gene: 9.

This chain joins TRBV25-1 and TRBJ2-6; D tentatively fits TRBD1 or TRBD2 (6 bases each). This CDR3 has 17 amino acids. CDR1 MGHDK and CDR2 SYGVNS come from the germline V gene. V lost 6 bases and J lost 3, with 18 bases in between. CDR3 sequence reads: CASRDPEGVNGANVLTF. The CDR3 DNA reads TGTGCCAGCAGAGACCCGGAGGGGGTTAATGGGGCCAACGTCCTGACTTTC.

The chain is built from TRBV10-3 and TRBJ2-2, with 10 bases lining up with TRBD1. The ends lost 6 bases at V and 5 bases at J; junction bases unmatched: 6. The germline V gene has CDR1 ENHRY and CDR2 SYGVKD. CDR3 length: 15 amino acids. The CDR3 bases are TGTGCCATCAGACCGGGACAGGGGTGGACCGGGGAGCTGTTTTTT. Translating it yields CAIRPGQGWTGELFF.

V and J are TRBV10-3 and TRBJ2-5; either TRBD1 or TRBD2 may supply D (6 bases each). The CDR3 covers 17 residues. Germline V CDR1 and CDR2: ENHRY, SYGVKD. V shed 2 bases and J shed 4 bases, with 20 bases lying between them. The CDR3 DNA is TGTGCCATCAGTGAGCCAGCTAGCGCCAGAGGGGGAGAGACCCAGTACTTC. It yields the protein CAISEPASARGGETQYF.

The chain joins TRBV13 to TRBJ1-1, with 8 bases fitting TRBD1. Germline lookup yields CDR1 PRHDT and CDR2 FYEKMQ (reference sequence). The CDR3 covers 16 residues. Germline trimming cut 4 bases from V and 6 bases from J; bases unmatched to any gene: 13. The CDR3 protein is CASSYRTGLKRAEAFF. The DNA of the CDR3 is TGTGCCAGCAGCTATCGGACAGGGCTGAAGAGGGCTGAAGCTTTCTTT.

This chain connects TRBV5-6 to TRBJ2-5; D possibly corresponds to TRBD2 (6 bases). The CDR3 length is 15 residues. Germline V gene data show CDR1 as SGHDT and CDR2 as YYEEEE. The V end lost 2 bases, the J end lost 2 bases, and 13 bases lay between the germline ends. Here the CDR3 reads CASSFGRGLQETQYF. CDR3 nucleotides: TGTGCCAGCAGCTTTGGGCGGGGACTGCAAGAGACCCAGTACTTC.

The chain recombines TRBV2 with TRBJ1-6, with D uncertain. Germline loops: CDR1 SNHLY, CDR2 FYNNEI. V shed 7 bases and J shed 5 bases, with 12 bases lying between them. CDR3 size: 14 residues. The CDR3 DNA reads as TGTGCCAGCACCGAACGAGGGAATAATTCACCCCTCCACTTT. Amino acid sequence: CASTERGNNSPLHF.

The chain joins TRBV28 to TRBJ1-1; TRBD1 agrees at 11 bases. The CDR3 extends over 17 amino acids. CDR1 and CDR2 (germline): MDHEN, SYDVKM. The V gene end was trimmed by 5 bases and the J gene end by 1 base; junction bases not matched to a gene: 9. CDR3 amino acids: CASSLILGTGGNTEAFF. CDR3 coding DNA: TGTGCCAGCAGTCTAATCTTGGGGACAGGGGGGAACACTGAAGCTTTCTTT.

CDR3 loop: CASTTGEVGYTF. The CDR3 DNA follows: TGTGCCAGCACGACAGGGGAGGTTGGCTACACCTTC. The chain is built from TRBV2 and TRBJ1-2; 8 bases are shared with TRBD1. The CDR3 totals 12 residues. In germline, CDR1 is SNHLY, CDR2 FYNNEI. V was pared by 7 bases and J by 7 bases, with 5 bases of the junction left unmatched.